The sequence of this T cell receptor (beta chain) was determined in a study of T cell changes during pregnancy in multiple sclerosis. The CDR3 runs 14 residues. The V gene lost 8 bases and the J gene lost 3 bases, with 17 bases spanning the gap. Looked up from germline, CDR1 is SQVTM and CDR2 is ANQGSEA. Generated by immunoSEQ multiplex PCR, the TCRdb table keeps only in-frame clones and is missing some. The sample comprises some 87,000 clones, approximately 92% of which are singletons, and approximately 2.6% rests with the top ten. The table lists this clone with a count of one. This TCR was recovered from a female donor with multiple sclerosis, enrolled in a pregnancy study. Sequencing was performed on peripheral blood, taken in the first trimester of pregnancy. This chain uses TRBV29-1 with TRBJ2-1; D perhaps matches TRBD2 (6 bases). DNA of the CDR3: TGCAGCTTCCGTATTAGCGGACACTACAATGAGCAGTTCTTC. This sequence encodes CSFRISGHYNEQFF.